The rows below give T cell receptor beta chains drawn from one sample of a study of cytomegalovirus exposure and HLA in healthy donors. The repertoire was sequenced with immunoSEQ multiplex PCR; TCRdb's copy has only in-frame clones and lacks some. The top ten clones hold around 1.3% of a sample with roughly 250,000 clones, about 90% of them seen once. The sample consisted of PBMCs. The source is a woman in her twenties or thirties in good health and CMV-seropositive. The CDR3 runs from the conserved cysteine through the conserved F or W. Fields, in order: V gene, clone size, D gene, J gene, CDR3 DNA, CDR3 protein. The D gene is left open where the match is weak. Clone size, where shown, is once, few, many, or a class for clones that have expanded.

TRBV2	once	-	TRBJ2-1	TGTGCCAGCTTTCCGGGAGAAGGGAATGAGCAGTTCTTC	CASFPGEGNEQFF
TRBV19	-	-	TRBJ2-7	TGTGCCAGTAGTCCTCAAAGGGGCTCCTACGAGCAGTACTTC	CASSPQRGSYEQYF
TRBV5-1	-	-	TRBJ1-2	TGCGCCAGCAGCCCTGGGACGGGAGGGTATGGCTACACCTTC	CASSPGTGGYGYTF
TRBV19	-	-	TRBJ2-3	TGTGCCAGTAGTATCGGGACAGATACGCAGTATTTT	CASSIGTDTQYF
TRBV5-1	-	TRBD1	TRBJ1-5	TGCGCCAGCAGCTTGGGCCCAGGGGGTCAGCCCCAGCATTTT	CASSLGPGGQPQHF
TRBV5-6	-	-	TRBJ1-1	TGTGCCAGCAGCTGGGGGGTTTTGGGTGAAGCTTTCTTT	CASSWGVLGEAFF
TRBV6-1	-	-	TRBJ1-1	TGTGCCAGCAGTGGACTGGGCGGGCAGTATGAAGCTTTCTTT	CASSGLGGQYEAFF
TRBV4-2	-	-	TRBJ2-1	TGTGCCAGCAGCCCCCTGCTATCCTACAATGAGCAGTTCTTC	CASSPLLSYNEQFF
TRBV27	-	-	TRBJ2-2	TGTGCCAGCAGTTCGCCTGCGGCTCCCGGGGAGCTGTTTTTT	CASSSPAAPGELFF
TRBV5-1	-	TRBD2	TRBJ2-7	TGCGCCAGCAGCTCCCGAGCTGAGACTAGCGGGAGATCCCACGAGCAGTACTTC	CASSSRAETSGRSHEQYF
TRBV28	-	-	TRBJ1-3	TGTGCCAGCAGTTTTGAGGGGAGGAACACCATATATTTT	CASSFEGRNTIYF
TRBV7-9	-	TRBD1	TRBJ1-4	TGTGCCAGCAGCTTATCAGGGGGCAGGAATGAAAAACTGTTTTTT	CASSLSGGRNEKLFF
TRBV27	-	TRBD1	TRBJ1-3	TGTGCCAGCAGTCTGCAGGGGGCGCGGGGAAACACCATATATTTT	CASSLQGARGNTIYF
TRBV7-6	-	-	TRBJ1-1	TGTGCCAGCAGCTTAGTTACAGGAATGAACACTGAAGCTTTCTTT	CASSLVTGMNTEAFF
TRBV5-1	-	TRBD2	TRBJ2-3	TGCGCCAGCAGCTTGTGGGCGGGAGGCCTGAGGACAGATACGCAGTATTTT	CASSLWAGGLRTDTQYF
TRBV10-3	-	TRBD2	TRBJ2-3	TGTGCCATCGGGTCCAGCGGGAGTCAAATAGATACGCAGTATTTT	CAIGSSGSQIDTQYF
TRBV5-1	-	TRBD1	TRBJ2-7	TGCGCCAGCAGCCAAACCGGGACAGGTGACTACGAGCAGTACTTC	CASSQTGTGDYEQYF
TRBV18	-	TRBD2	TRBJ2-3	TGTGCCAGCTCACCACAAAGCGGGAGGGTGAGCACAGATACGCAGTATTTT	CASSPQSGRVSTDTQYF
TRBV5-1	once	-	TRBJ2-5	TGCGCCAGCAGCTTTAGCGGAACCGCCGGGACCCAGTACTTC	CASSFSGTAGTQYF
TRBV4-1	-	TRBD1	TRBJ1-1	TGCGCCAGCAGCCAGATCCTAGGACAGGGTTACACTGAAGCTTTCTTT	CASSQILGQGYTEAFF
TRBV30	-	-	TRBJ1-2	TGTGCCTGCCTTGCTCGGGGGGGGACGGGTGACTATGGCTACACCTTC	CACLARGGTGDYGYTF
TRBV5-5	once	TRBD1	TRBJ1-2	TGTGCCAGCAGCCCGGAACCGGGACAGGGGGCTATCTATGGCTACACCTTC	CASSPEPGQGAIYGYTF
TRBV5-1	-	-	TRBJ2-5	TGCGGGTCGGGTCCGGGAGCGCAAGAGACCCAGTACTTC	CGSGPGAQETQYF
TRBV7-9	once	TRBD1	TRBJ1-2	TGTGCCAGCAGCACAGGGACAGGCCACTATGGCTACACCTTC	CASSTGTGHYGYTF
TRBV27	-	-	TRBJ2-5	TGTGCCAGCAGTTTGGTACAGCAAGAGACCCAGTACTTC	CASSLVQQETQYF
TRBV28	-	TRBD1	TRBJ2-1	TGTGCCAGCAGTTTTTGGGGACAGGGGACCTTCTCCTACAATGAGCAGTTCTTC	CASSFWGQGTFSYNEQFF
TRBV19	-	TRBD1	TRBJ1-3	TGTGCCAGTAACTTCGGGACAGCTGGAAACACCATATATTTT	CASNFGTAGNTIYF
TRBV28	-	-	TRBJ2-1	TGTGCCAGCAAGATAGCGCGGAGTGAGCAGTTCTTC	CASKIARSEQFF
TRBV6-4	-	-	TRBJ1-2	TGTGCCAGCAGTGACTCGGGGACTTTTAACTATGGCTACACCTTC	CASSDSGTFNYGYTF
TRBV5-1	-	-	TRBJ2-7	TGCGCCAGCAGCTTCCAGGGGCTCTACGAGCAGTACTTC	CASSFQGLYEQYF
TRBV4-1	-	TRBD1	TRBJ2-7	TGCGCCAGCAGCCCAGAGACAGGGGACCGGGTCGAGCAGTACTTC	CASSPETGDRVEQYF
TRBV10-2	once	TRBD2	TRBJ2-2	TGCGCCAGCCGTCGCGGGAGTTTAACCGGGGAGCTGTTTTTT	CASRRGSLTGELFF
TRBV5-1	-	-	TRBJ2-1	TGCGCCAGCAGCCCGTTCGGTGGGGGAGGCGGGGCGTTCTTC	CASSPFGGGGGAFF
TRBV7-8	-	TRBD1	TRBJ2-3	TGTGCCAGGGAAGCCAGGGGGAGTTTGCTGAATACGCAGTATTTT	CAREARGSLLNTQYF
TRBV2	-	-	TRBJ1-1	TGTGCCAGCAGTGAGTTTCAAAAGAACACTGAAGCTTTCTTT	CASSEFQKNTEAFF
TRBV5-6	-	TRBD1	TRBJ1-2	TGTGCCAGCAGCTTGGAATCGGACAGGATTAATGGCTACACCTTC	CASSLESDRINGYTF